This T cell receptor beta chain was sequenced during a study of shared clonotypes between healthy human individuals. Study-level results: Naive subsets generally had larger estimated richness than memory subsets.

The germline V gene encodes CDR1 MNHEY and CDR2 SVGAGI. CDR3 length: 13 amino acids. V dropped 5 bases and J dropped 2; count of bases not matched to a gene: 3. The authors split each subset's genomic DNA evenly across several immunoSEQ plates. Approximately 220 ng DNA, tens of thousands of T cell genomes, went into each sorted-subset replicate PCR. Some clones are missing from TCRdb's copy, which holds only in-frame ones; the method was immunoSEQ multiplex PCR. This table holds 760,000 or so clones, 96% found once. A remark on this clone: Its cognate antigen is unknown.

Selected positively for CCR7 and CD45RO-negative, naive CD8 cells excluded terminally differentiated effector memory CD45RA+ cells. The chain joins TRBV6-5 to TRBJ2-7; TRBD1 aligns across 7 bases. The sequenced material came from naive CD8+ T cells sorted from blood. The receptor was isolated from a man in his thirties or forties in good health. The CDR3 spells CASSPRGPYEQYF. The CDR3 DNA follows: TGTGCCAGCAGTCCGAGGGGGCCCTACGAGCAGTACTTC.